Listed here are 25 T cell receptor beta chains from one sample, sequenced in a study of blood T cell repertoires in COVID-19. Assay used: immunoSEQ multiplex PCR; TCRdb lists only in-frame clones, some missing. In the table there are some 26,000 clones, around 90% of which are singletons. Sequencing was performed on peripheral blood. The receptors here all came from a human donor with active COVID-19. The donor label of this sample is uncertain.

The gene calls are TRBV5-5 and TRBJ1-1, with a tentative D call TRBD1 (5 bases). Germline-derived CDR1 and CDR2 are SGHKS and YYEKEE (reference sequence). The CDR3 is 11 residues long. Trimming shortened V by 4 bases and J by 6 bases, and 7 bases separated the two germline ends. The CDR3 bases are TGTGCCAGCAGCGAACAGGCTGAAGCTTTCTTT. Translation gives CASSEQAEAFF.

The CDR3 loop is CASSSQGSGSGNTIYF. The CDR3 coding sequence is TGTGCCAGCAGCTCACAGGGCTCGGGGTCTGGAAACACCATATATTTT. The gene calls are TRBV7-3 and TRBJ1-3; a possible D gene is TRBD1 (6 bases). CDR1 SGHTA and CDR2 FQGTGA come from the germline V gene. CDR3 length: 16 residues. The germline V and J ends were trimmed by 4 bases and 1 base, with 14 bases remaining between them.

CDR3 bases: TGTGCCAGCAGCCTACGACTAGCGGGCGTGAGAAATGAGCAGTTCTTC. Translation gives CASSLRLAGVRNEQFF. The J gene is TRBJ2-1, the V gene TRBV3-1 (or the pseudogene TRBV3-2); TRBD2 agrees at 10 bases. Per germline, CDR1 LGHDT and CDR2 YNNKEL (reference sequence). CDR3 length: 16 amino acids. The junction had 10 bases not matched to a gene; V was cut back by 4 bases and J by 7 bases.

The chain combines TRBV28 with TRBJ1-3; D gene unclear. The V gene lost 0 bases and the J gene lost 4 bases, with 10 bases spanning the gap. The CDR3 is 15 residues long. CDR1 is MDHEN, CDR2 SYDVKM, per germline. The CDR3 DNA follows: TGTGCCAGCAGTTTATGGCGGACGGGAGGAAACACCATATATTTT. Its protein product is CASSLWRTGGNTIYF.

The chain uses TRBV25-1 and TRBJ1-2; the match to TRBD1 covers 7 bases. CDR1 and CDR2 from the germline V gene are MGHDK and SYGVNS. V trimming: 3 bases; J trimming: 4 bases; junction bases outside the gene matches: 5. The CDR3 covers 14 residues. The CDR3 sequence: CASSDPGGAYGYTF. In DNA, the CDR3 is TGTGCCAGCAGTGACCCAGGGGGTGCCTATGGCTACACCTTC.

The chain uses TRBV2 and TRBJ2-5; 7 bases are a match to TRBD1. The CDR3 spans 14 residues. Trimming cost V 8 bases and J 2 bases; bases outside gene matches: 8. Germline V gene data show CDR1 as SNHLY and CDR2 as FYNNEI. The CDR3 DNA reads as TGTGCCAGCCCCCGGGACAGAAGGCAAGAGACCCAGTACTTC. Its protein product is CASPRDRRQETQYF.

This clone was picked up a small number of times. This chain joins TRBV7-9 and TRBJ2-1; 10 bases align to TRBD2. Germline-derived CDR1 and CDR2 are SEHNR and FQNEAQ (reference sequence). The CDR3 length is 17 residues. With 1 base clipped from V and 7 bases from J, the junction kept 10 bases outside the gene matches. The CDR3 DNA reads TGTGCCAGCAGCTTAGTGGTCGCTAGCGGGAGAAAAAATGAGCAGTTCTTC. Its translation is CASSLVVASGRKNEQFF. Variable domain in full (rest from reference TRBV7-9 and TRBJ2-1): DTGVSQNPRHKITKRGQNVTFRCDPISEHNRLYWYRQTLGQGPEFLTYFQNEAQLEKSRLLSDRFSAERPKGSFSTLEIQRTEQGDSAMYLCASSLVVASGRKNEQFFGPGTRLTVL.

The chain links TRBV6-6 to TRBJ2-5; 7 nucleotides match TRBD2. Germline V gene sequence: CDR1 MNHNY, CDR2 SVGAGI (reference sequence). The CDR3 length is 14 residues. The trim removed 4 bases at V and 2 bases at J, leaving 4 bases unmatched. CDR3 in amino acids: CASSSTSAQETQYF. The CDR3 DNA is TGTGCCAGCAGTTCCACTAGCGCGCAAGAGACCCAGTACTTC.

The V call is TRBV7-2, the J call TRBJ2-3; no definite D call. V was clipped by 0 bases and J by 4 bases, with 8 bases between them. This CDR3 is 14 amino acids long. The germline V gene has CDR1 SGHTA and CDR2 FQGNSA. DNA for the CDR3: TGTGCCAGCAGCTTAGCTTCCAGTGCAGATACGCAGTATTTT. It yields the protein CASSLASSADTQYF.

This clone is a singleton in its sample. CDR3 protein: CASRGGRYYEQYF. CDR3 bases: TGTGCCAGCAGGGGGGGGCGATACTACGAGCAGTACTTC. This chain joins TRBV28 and TRBJ2-7, with D tentatively TRBD2 (7 bases). Germline lookup yields CDR1 MDHEN and CDR2 SYDVKM. V dropped 6 bases and J dropped 3 bases, with 12 bases sitting between them. The CDR3 has 13 residues.

This chain links TRBV7-2 with TRBJ2-7, with D hard to call. Trimming shortened V by 1 base and J by 4 bases, and 8 bases separated the two germline ends. Germline V lookup: CDR1 SGHTA, CDR2 FQGNSA. This CDR3 is built from 13 residues. In nucleotides, the CDR3 is TGTGCCAGCAGCTTAGTGGTACAGTACGAGCAGTACTTC. Its translation: CASSLVVQYEQYF. Full variable domain (remainder filled in from reference TRBV7-2 and TRBJ2-7): GAGVSQSPSNKVTEKGKDVELRCDPISGHTALYWYRQSLGQGLEFLIYFQGNSAPDKSGLPSDRFSAERTGGSVSTLTIQRTQQEDSAVYLCASSLVVQYEQYFGPGTRLTVT.

The chain employs TRBV28 and TRBJ1-4; 7 bases match TRBD1. Germline values: CDR1 MDHEN, CDR2 SYDVKM. The CDR3 is 15 amino acids. V dropped 5 bases and J dropped 5; count of bases not matched to a gene: 8. CDR3 sequence (DNA): TGTGCCAGCAGTGGCCCGGGACAGAGGAATGAAAAACTGTTTTTT. Protein sequence: CASSGPGQRNEKLFF. Filled out from reference TRBV28 and TRBJ1-4, the complete variable domain reads DVKVTQSSRYLVKRTGEKVFLECVQDMDHENMFWYRQDPGLGLRLIYFSYDVKMKEKGDIPEGYSVSREKKERFSLILESASTNQTSMYLCASSGPGQRNEKLFFGSGTQLSVL.

The genes are TRBV7-9 and TRBJ1-6; D might be TRBD1 (5 bases). Between the trimmed V and J ends, which lost 5 bases and 7 bases, there was a span of 15 bases. CDR3 length: 15 amino acids. Germline lookup yields CDR1 SEHNR and CDR2 FQNEAQ (reference sequence). The CDR3 DNA reads TGTGCCAGCAGCCTCCGGGCGGGGGAAAATTCACCCCTCCACTTT. It is translated as CASSLRAGENSPLHF.

The V call is TRBV27, the J call TRBJ2-7, with D possibly TRBD1 on 6 matching bases. V was pared by 6 bases and J by 4 bases, with 16 bases between. Germline V CDR1 and CDR2: MNHEY, SMNVEV (reference sequence). CDR3 length: 14 residues. The CDR3 coding sequence is TGTGCCAGCAGCCTTCAGGGGAACTTGTACGAGCAGTACTTC. Translation: CASSLQGNLYEQYF.

This chain joins TRBV4-2 and TRBJ2-5, with D perhaps matching TRBD2 (6 bases). The germline V and J ends were trimmed by 0 bases and 2 bases, with 10 bases remaining between them. The CDR3 length is 15 residues. Germline CDR1 reads LGHNA; CDR2 reads YNFKEQ. In nucleotides, the CDR3 is TGTGCCAGCAGCCAAGAGCGGGGTGGTCAAGAGACCCAGTACTTC. It yields the protein CASSQERGGQETQYF.

The J gene is TRBJ1-1, the V gene TRBV4-1; D is undetermined. Between the trimmed V and J ends, which lost 0 bases and 3 bases, there was a span of 5 bases. The germline V gene has CDR1 MGHRA and CDR2 YSYEKL. This CDR3 has 13 residues. CDR3 bases: TGCGCCAGCAGCCAAGAGGGCTACACTGAAGCTTTCTTT. It encodes CASSQEGYTEAFF.

The CDR3 DNA sequence: TGTGCCAGTAGTGTGAGGGGAGGCGCTAGGGCGGGAGGGCCCTCGCGGGAGCAGTTCTTC. Its translation is CASSVRGGARAGGPSREQFF. This chain uses TRBV19 with TRBJ2-1; 9 nucleotides line up with TRBD2. The CDR3 spans 20 residues. Germline CDR1 reads LNHDA; CDR2 reads SQIVND (reference sequence). After removal of 5 bases from V and 10 bases from J, the junction contained 27 bases not matched to a gene.

This clone showed up just once. The chain combines TRBV3-1 (or the pseudogene TRBV3-2) with TRBJ2-3, with D unclear. Germline assignment: CDR1 LGHDT and CDR2 YNNKEL (reference sequence). With 5 bases removed from V and 8 bases from J, the gap between germline ends came to 11 bases. This CDR3 contains 12 residues. CDR3 nucleotides: TGTGCCAGCAGCACTGAGTATACTACGCAGTATTTT. Its protein is CASSTEYTTQYF.

The rearrangement links TRBV7-2 to TRBJ2-3; 8 bases are shared with TRBD2. The CDR3 totals 17 residues. V lost 5 bases, J lost 0 bases, and 10 bases stayed unmatched. Looked up from germline, CDR1 is SGHTA and CDR2 is FQGNSA. The CDR3 region is CASSEGRTSRSTDTQYF. CDR3 DNA: TGTGCCAGCAGCGAGGGCCGGACTAGCAGAAGCACAGATACGCAGTATTTT.

The genes are TRBV7-5 and TRBJ2-7; TRBD1, as called in the table, went unchecked against the DNA. TRBV7-5 corresponds to a pseudogene. The CDR3 length is 14 residues. CDR3 coding DNA: TGTGCCAGAAGCTCTCCGGGACAGGACTACGAGCAGTACTTC. Amino acid sequence: CARSSPGQDYEQYF.

The rearrangement links TRBV12-3 or TRBV12-4 to TRBJ1-2; no firm D call. Trimming shortened V by 0 bases and J by 5 bases, and 4 bases separated the two germline ends. The CDR3 consists of 12 residues. The CDR3: CASSLASYGYTF. The CDR3, as DNA: TGTGCCAGCAGTTTAGCCAGTTATGGCTACACCTTC.

The chain couples TRBV5-1 to TRBJ2-2; D uncertain. Germline loops: CDR1 SGHRS, CDR2 YFSETQ. V was shortened by 3 bases and J by 1 base, with 25 bases between the two germline ends. CDR3 length: 20 amino acids. CDR3 amino acids: CASSSLWFFSADRNTGELFF. The CDR3 nucleotides are TGCGCCAGCAGCTCCCTGTGGTTTTTTTCGGCGGATAGGAACACCGGGGAGCTGTTTTTT.

The chain has TRBV28 and TRBJ1-2, with D maybe TRBD1 (6 bases). V was trimmed by 4 bases and J by 3 bases, leaving 12 bases between them. The CDR3 runs 14 residues. CDR1 is MDHEN and CDR2 is SYDVKM in the germline V gene. Here the CDR3 reads CASSSTQGHYGYTF. CDR3 DNA: TGTGCCAGCAGTTCAACACAGGGCCACTATGGCTACACCTTC.

The rearrangement joins TRBV27 to TRBJ2-3, with 9 bases lining up with TRBD2. CDR3 length equals 17 residues. V was pared by 3 bases and J by 4 bases, with 11 bases of the junction left unmatched. The germline gives CDR1 MNHEY, CDR2 SMNVEV (reference sequence). The CDR3 coding sequence is TGTGCCAGCAGTTTTGTGGTTAGCGGGAGTGGGGCAGATACGCAGTATTTT. This gives the protein CASSFVVSGSGADTQYF.

This clone was seen a handful of times. The chain has TRBV25-1 and TRBJ2-7; D is perhaps TRBD1 (6 bases). Germline CDR1 MGHDK, CDR2 SYGVNS. V gave up 7 bases and J gave up 2 bases, with 15 bases separating them. CDR3 length: 14 amino acids. CDR3 in DNA: TGTGCCAGCACCTCAGGGGCCGTTCCCTACGAGCAGTACTTC. This sequence encodes CASTSGAVPYEQYF.